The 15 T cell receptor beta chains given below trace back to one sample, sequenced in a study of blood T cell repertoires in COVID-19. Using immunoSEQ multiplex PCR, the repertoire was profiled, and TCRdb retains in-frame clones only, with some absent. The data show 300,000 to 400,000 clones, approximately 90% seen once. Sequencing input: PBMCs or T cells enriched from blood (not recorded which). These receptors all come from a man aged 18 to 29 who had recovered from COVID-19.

The chain's CDR3 is CASSTGGLEGRTEAFF. In DNA, the CDR3 is TGTGCCAGCAGCACCGGTGGTTTAGAGGGAAGGACTGAAGCTTTCTTT. The gene calls are TRBV11-2 and TRBJ1-1; no definite D call. The germline gives CDR1 SGHAT, CDR2 FQNNGV. The CDR3 runs to 16 residues. V lost 5 bases and J 5 bases, leaving 21 bases between the germline ends.

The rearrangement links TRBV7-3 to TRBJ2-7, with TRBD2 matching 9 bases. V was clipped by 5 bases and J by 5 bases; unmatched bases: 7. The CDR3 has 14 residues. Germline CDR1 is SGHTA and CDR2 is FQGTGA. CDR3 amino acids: CASSPSGRTNEQYF. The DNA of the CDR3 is TGTGCCAGCAGCCCAAGCGGGAGGACTAACGAGCAGTACTTC.

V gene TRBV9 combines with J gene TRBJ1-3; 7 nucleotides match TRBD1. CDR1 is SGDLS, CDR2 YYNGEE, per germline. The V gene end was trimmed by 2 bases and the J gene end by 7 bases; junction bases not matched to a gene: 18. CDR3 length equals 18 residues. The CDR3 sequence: CASSVSSGDRGPVNTIYF. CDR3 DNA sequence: TGTGCCAGCAGCGTTTCCTCCGGGGACAGAGGACCGGTGAACACCATATATTTT.

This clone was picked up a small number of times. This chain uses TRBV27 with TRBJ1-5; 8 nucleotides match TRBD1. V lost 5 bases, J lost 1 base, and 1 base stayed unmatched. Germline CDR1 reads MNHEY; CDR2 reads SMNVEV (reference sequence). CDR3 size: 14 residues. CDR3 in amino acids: CASSRQGSNQPQHF. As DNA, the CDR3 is TGTGCCAGCAGTCGACAGGGGAGCAATCAGCCCCAGCATTTT.

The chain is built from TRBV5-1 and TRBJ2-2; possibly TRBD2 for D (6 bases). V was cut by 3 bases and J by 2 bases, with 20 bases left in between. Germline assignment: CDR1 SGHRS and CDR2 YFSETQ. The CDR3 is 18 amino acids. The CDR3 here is CASSSTSPAPRNTGELFF. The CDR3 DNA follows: TGCGCCAGCAGCTCGACTAGTCCCGCACCAAGAAACACCGGGGAGCTGTTTTTT.

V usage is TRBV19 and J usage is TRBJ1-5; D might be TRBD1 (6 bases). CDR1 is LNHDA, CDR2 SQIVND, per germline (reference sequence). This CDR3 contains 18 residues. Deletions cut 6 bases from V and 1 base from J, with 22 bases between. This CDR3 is CASSEASGGQWSNQPQHF. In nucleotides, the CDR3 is TGTGCCAGTAGCGAGGCCTCCGGGGGGCAGTGGAGCAATCAGCCCCAGCATTTT.

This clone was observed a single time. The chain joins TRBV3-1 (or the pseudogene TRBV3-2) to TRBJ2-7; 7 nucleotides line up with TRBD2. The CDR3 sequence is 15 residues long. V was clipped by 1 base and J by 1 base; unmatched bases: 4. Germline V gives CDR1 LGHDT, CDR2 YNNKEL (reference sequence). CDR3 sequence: CASSQVGSGSYEQYF. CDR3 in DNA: TGTGCCAGCAGCCAAGTTGGTAGCGGGTCCTACGAGCAGTACTTC.

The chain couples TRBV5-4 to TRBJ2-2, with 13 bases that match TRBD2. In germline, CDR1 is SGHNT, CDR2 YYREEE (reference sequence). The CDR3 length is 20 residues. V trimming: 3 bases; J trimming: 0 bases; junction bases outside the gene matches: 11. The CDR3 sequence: CASSSSGTSGTNANTGELFF. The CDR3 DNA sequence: TGTGCCAGCAGCTCTTCCGGGACTAGCGGGACTAATGCGAACACCGGGGAGCTGTTTTTT.

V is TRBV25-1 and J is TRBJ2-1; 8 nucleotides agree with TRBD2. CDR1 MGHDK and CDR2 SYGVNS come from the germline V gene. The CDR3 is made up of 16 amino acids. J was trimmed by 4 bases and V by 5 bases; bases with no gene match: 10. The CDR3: CASSSTGGALYNEQFF. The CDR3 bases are TGTGCCAGCAGTTCTACGGGAGGGGCTCTATACAATGAGCAGTTCTTC.

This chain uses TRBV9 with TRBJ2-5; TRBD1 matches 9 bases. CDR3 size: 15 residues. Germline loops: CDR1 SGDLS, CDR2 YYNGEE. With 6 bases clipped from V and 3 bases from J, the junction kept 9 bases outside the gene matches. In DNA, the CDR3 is TGTGCCAGCACTCGGACAGGGGAAAGAGAAGAGACCCAGTACTTC. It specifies CASTRTGEREETQYF.

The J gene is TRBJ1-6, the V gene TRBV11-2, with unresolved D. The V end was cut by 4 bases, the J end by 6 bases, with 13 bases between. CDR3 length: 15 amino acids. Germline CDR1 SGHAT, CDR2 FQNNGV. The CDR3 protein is CASSSSGSSNSPLHF. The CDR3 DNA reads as TGTGCCAGCAGCTCCTCCGGGAGCAGTAATTCACCCCTCCACTTT.

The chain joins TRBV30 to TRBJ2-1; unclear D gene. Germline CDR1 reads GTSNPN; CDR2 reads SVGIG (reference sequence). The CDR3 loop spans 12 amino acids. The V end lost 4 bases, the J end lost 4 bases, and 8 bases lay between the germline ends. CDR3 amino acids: CAWTPGYNEQFF. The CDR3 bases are TGTGCCTGGACCCCAGGTTACAATGAGCAGTTCTTC.

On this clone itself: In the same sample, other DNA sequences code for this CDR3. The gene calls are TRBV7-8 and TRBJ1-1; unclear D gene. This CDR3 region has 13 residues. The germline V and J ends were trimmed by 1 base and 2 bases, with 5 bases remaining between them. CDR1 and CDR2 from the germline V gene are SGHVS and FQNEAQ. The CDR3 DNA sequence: TGTGCCAGCAGCTTAGACAGAAACACTGAAGCTTTCTTT. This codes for CASSLDRNTEAFF.

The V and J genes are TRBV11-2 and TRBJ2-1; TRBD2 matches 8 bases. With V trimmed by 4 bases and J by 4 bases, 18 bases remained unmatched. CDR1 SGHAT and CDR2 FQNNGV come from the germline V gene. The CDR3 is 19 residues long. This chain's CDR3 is CASSSQSRAVTGGYNEQFF. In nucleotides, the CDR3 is TGTGCCAGCAGCTCCCAATCGCGTGCGGTAACGGGGGGGTACAATGAGCAGTTCTTC.

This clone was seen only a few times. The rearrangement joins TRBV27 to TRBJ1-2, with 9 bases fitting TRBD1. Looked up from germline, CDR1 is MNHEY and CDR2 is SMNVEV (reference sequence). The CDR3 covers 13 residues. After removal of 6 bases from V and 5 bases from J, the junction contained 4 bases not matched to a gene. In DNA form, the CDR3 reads TGTGCCAGCAGAAGGACAGGGGAGTATGGCTACACCTTC. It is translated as CASRRTGEYGYTF.